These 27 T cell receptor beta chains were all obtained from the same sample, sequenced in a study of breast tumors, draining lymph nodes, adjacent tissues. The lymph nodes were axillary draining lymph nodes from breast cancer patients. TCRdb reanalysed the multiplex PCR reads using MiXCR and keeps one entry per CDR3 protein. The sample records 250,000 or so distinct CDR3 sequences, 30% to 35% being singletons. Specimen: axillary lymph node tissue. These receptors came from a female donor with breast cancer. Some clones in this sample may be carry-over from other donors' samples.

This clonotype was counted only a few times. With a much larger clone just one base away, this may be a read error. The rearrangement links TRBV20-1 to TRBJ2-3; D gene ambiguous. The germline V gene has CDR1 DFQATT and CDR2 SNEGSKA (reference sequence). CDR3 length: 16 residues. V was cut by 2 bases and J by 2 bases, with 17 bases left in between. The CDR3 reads CSARSAQTRTTDTQYF. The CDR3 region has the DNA TGCAGTGCTAGAAGTGCTCAGACTCGAACCACAGATACGCAGTATTTT.

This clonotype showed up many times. CDR3 region: CASSASTGLDGYTF. The CDR3 DNA reads as TGCGCCAGCAGCGCCTCGACAGGGCTGGATGGCTACACCTTC. This chain uses TRBV5-1 with TRBJ1-2, with TRBD1 identical over 7 bases. Looked up from germline, CDR1 is SGHRS and CDR2 is YFSETQ. V was pared by 4 bases and J by 6 bases, with 9 bases of the junction left unmatched. This CDR3 has 14 amino acids.

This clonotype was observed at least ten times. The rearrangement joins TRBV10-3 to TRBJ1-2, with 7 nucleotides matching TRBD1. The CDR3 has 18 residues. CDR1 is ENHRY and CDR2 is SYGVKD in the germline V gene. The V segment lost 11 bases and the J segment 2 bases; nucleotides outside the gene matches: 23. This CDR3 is CAVPRTTGDIPQNYGYTF. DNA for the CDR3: TGTGCCGTCCCCAGAACCACAGGGGACATTCCCCAGAACTATGGCTACACCTTC.

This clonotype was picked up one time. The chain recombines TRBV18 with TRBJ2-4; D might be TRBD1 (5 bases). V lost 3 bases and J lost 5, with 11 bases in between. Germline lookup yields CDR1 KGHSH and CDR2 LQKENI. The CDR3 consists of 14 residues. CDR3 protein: CASSPSDNQNIQYF. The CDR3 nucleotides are TGTGCCAGCTCACCGTCGGACAATCAAAACATTCAGTACTTC.

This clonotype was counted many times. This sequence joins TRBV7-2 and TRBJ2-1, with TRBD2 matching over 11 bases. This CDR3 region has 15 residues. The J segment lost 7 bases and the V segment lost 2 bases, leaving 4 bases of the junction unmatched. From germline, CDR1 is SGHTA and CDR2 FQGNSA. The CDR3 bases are TGTGCCAGCAGCTTACTAGCGGGAGGTGCAAATGAGCAGTTCTTC. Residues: CASSLLAGGANEQFF.

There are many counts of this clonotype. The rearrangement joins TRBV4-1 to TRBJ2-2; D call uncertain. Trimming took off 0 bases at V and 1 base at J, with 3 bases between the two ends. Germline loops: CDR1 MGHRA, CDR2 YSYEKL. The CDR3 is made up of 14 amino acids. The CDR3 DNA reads TGCGCCAGCAGCCAAGATCGGAACACCGGGGAGCTGTTTTTT. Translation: CASSQDRNTGELFF.

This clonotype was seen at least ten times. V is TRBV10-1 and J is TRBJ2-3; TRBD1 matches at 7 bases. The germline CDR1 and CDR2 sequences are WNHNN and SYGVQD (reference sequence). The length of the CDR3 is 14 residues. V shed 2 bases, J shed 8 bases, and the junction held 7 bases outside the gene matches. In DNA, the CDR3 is TGCGCCAGCAGTGAGAGCAGGGGGTCGGCTACGCAGTATTTT. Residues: CASSESRGSATQYF.

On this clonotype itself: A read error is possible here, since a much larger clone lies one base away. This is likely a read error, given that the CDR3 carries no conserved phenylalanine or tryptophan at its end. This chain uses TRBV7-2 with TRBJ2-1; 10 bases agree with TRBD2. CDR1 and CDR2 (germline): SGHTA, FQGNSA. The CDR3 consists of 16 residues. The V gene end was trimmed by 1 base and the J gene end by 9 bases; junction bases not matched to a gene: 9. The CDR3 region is CASSLGTSGEGGEQFL. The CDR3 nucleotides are TGTGCCAGCAGCTTAGGGACTAGCGGAGAAGGGGGTGAGCAGTTCCTC.

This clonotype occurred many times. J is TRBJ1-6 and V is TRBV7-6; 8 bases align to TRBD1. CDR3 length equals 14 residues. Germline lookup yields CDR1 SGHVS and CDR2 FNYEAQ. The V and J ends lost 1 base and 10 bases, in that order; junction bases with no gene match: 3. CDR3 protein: CASSLGTGPSPLHF. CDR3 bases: TGTGCCAGCAGCTTAGGGACAGGGCCATCACCCCTCCACTTT.

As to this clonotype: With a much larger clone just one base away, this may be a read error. The DNA of the CDR3 is TGTGCCATCGGTACAGGAGCCAAAAACATTCAGTACTTC. Translating gives CAIGTGAKNIQYF. The chain couples TRBV10-3 to TRBJ2-4; D might be TRBD1 (5 bases). The CDR3 length is 13 residues. V was clipped by 8 bases and J by 0 bases, with 8 bases between them. The germline gives CDR1 ENHRY, CDR2 SYGVKD.

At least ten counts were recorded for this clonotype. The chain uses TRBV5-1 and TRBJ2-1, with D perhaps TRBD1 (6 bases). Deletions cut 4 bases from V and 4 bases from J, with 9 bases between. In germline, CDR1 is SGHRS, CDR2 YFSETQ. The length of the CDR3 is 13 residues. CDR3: CASSPDSYNEQFF. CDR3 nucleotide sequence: TGCGCCAGCAGCCCGGACAGTTACAATGAGCAGTTCTTC.

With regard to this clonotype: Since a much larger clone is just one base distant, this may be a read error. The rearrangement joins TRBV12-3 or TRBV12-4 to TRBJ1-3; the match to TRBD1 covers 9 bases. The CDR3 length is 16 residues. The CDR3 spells CAGSRPGQGRRNTIYF. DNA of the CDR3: TGTGCCGGCAGTCGCCCGGGACAGGGTAGGAGAAACACCATATATTTT.

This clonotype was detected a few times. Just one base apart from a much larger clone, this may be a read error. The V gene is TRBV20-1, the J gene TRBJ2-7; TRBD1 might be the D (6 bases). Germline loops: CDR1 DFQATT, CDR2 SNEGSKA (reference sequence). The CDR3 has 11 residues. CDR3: CSADRNYEQSF. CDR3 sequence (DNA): TGCAGTGCAGACAGGAACTACGAGCAGTCCTTC.

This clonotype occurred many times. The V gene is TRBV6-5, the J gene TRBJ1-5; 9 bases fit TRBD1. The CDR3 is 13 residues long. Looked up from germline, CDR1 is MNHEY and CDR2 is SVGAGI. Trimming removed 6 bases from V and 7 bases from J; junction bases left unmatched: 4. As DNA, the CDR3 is TGTGCCAGCAGCGACAGGGGGAGACAGCCCCAGCATTTT. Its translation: CASSDRGRQPQHF.

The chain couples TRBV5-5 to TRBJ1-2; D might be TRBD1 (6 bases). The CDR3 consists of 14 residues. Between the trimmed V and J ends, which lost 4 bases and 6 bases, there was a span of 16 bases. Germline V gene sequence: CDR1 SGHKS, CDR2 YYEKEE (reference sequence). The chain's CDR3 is CASSIRTAAHGYTF. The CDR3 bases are TGTGCCAGCAGCATTCGGACAGCAGCCCATGGCTACACCTTC. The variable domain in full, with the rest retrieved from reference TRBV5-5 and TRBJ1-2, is DAGVTQSPTHLIKTRGQQVTLRCSPISGHKSVSWYQQVLGQGPQFIFQYYEKEERGRGNFPDRFSARQFPNYSSELNVNALLLGDSALYLCASSIRTAAHGYTFGSGTRLTVV.

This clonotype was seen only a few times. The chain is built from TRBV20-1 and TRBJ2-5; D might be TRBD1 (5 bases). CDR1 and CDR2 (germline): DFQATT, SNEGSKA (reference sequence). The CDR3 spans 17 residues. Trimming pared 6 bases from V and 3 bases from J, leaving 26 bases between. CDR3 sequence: CSARRVSGFAREETQYF. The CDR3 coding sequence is TGCAGTGCAAGACGCGTGTCGGGCTTTGCCAGGGAAGAGACCCAGTACTTC.

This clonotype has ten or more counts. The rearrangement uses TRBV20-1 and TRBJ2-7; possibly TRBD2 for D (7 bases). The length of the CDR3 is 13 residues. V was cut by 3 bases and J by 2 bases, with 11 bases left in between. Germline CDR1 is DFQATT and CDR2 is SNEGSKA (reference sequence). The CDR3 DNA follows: TGCAGTGCTAGGGGAGGGGGACCCTACGAGCAGTACTTC. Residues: CSARGGGPYEQYF.

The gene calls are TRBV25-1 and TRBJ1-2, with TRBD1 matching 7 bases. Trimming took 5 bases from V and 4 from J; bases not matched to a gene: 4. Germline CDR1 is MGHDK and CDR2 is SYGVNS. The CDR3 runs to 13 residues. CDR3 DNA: TGTGCCAGCAGTCCGGGACAGATCTATGGCTACACCTTC. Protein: CASSPGQIYGYTF.

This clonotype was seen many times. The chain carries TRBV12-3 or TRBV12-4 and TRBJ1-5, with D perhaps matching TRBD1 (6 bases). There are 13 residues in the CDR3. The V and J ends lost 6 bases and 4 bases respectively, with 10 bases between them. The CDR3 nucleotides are TGTGCCAGCAGAATAGGGGGAAATCAGCCCCAGCATTTT. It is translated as CASRIGGNQPQHF.

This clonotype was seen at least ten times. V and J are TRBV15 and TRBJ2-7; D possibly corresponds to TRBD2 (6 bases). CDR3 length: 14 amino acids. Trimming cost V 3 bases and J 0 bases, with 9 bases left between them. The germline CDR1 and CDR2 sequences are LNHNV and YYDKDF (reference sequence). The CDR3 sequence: CATSSGRASYEQYF. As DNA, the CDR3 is TGTGCCACCAGCAGCGGGAGAGCCTCCTACGAGCAGTACTTC.

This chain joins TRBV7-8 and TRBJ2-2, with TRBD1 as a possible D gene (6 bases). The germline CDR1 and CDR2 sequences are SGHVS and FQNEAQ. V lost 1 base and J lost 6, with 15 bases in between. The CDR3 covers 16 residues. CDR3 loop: CASSLERYRDSGELFF. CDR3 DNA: TGTGCCAGCAGCTTAGAGCGGTACAGGGATTCCGGGGAGCTGTTTTTT. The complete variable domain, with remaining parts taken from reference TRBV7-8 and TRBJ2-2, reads GAGVSQSPRYKVAKRGQDVALRCDPISGHVSLFWYQQALGQGPEFLTYFQNEAQLDKSGLPSDRFFAERPEGSVSTLKIQRTQQEDSAVYLCASSLERYRDSGELFFGEGSRLTVL.

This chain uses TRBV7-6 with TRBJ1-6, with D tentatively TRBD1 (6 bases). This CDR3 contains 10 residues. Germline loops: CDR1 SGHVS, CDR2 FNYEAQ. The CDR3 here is CARLAGALHF. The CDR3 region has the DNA TGTGCTAGGCTCGCAGGGGCCCTCCACTTT.

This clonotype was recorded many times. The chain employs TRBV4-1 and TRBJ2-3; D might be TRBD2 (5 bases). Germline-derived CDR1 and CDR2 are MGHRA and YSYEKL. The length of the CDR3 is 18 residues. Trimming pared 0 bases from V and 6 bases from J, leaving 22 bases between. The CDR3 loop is CASSQDSTRGGPFDTQYF. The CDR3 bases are TGCGCCAGCAGCCAAGATTCTACGCGCGGCGGGCCATTTGATACGCAGTATTTT.

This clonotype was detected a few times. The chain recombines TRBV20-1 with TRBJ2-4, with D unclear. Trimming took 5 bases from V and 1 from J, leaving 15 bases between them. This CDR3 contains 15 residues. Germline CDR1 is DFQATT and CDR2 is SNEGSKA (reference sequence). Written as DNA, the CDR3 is TGCAGTGCTCCTAATAACAGAATGGCCAAAAACATTCAGTACTTC. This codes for CSAPNNRMAKNIQYF.

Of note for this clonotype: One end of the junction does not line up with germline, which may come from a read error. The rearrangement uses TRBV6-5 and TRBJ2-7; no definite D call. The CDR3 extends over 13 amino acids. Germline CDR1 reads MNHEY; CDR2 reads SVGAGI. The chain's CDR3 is CASSHSMYYEQYF. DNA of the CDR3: TGTGCCAGCAGTCACTCAATGTACTACGAGCAGTACTTC.

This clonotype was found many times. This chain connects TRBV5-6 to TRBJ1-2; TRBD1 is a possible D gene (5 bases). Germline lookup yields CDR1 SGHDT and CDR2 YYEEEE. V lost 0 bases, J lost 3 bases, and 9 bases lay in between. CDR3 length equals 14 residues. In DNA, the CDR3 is TGTGCCAGCAGCTTGGAGGGGAGTTACTATGGCTACACCTTC. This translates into CASSLEGSYYGYTF.

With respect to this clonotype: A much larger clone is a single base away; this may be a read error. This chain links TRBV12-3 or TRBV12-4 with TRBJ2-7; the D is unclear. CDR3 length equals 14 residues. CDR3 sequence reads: CASSLAGDLYVQYF. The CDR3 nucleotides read TGTGCCAGCAGTTTAGCGGGTGACCTCTACGTGCAGTACTTC.